A single sample gave rise to the 17 T cell receptor beta chains below, sequenced in a study of blood T cell repertoires in COVID-19. Libraries were prepared by immunoSEQ multiplex PCR; TCRdb keeps only in-frame clonotypes and omits some of them. The table lists about 48,000 clones, 75% to 90% of them singletons, with around three fifths in the top ten. Sample: peripheral blood. Every receptor here comes from a man aged 65 to 79 with acute or convalescent COVID-19.

V usage is TRBV5-1 and J usage is TRBJ1-4, with D possibly TRBD1 on 5 matching bases. The CDR3 sequence is 15 residues long. V dropped 4 bases and J dropped 6 bases, with 16 bases sitting between them. Germline V gives CDR1 SGHRS, CDR2 YFSETQ. The CDR3 region is CASSRDSQRDEKLFF. The CDR3 DNA reads TGCGCCAGCAGCAGAGACAGCCAGCGCGATGAAAAACTGTTTTTT.

The V call is TRBV4-2, the J call TRBJ1-1, with D possibly matching TRBD1 (6 bases). CDR1 is LGHNA, CDR2 YNFKEQ, per germline. CDR3 length: 13 amino acids. V lost 3 bases to trimming and J lost 7 bases, with 12 bases between them. For the CDR3, the DNA is TGTGCCAGCAGCCAGCACAGGGACGGTGAAGCTTTCTTT. Translating it yields CASSQHRDGEAFF.

The rearrangement uses TRBV4-2 and TRBJ1-2; the D gene is possibly TRBD1 (6 bases). Germline CDR1 reads LGHNA; CDR2 reads YNFKEQ. V was shortened by 0 bases and J by 2 bases, with 10 bases between the two germline ends. This CDR3 has 15 amino acids. CDR3 loop: CASSQEAGANYGYTF. The CDR3 DNA follows: TGTGCCAGCAGCCAAGAGGCAGGGGCCAACTATGGCTACACCTTC.

As DNA, the CDR3 is TGTGCCAGCAGCTTAGCGCACCCGGTCGCAGGAAACACCATATATTTT. Translated: CASSLAHPVAGNTIYF. The chain carries TRBV7-2 and TRBJ1-3; D remains ambiguous. Germline-derived CDR1 and CDR2 are SGHTA and FQGNSA. V lost 0 bases to trimming and J lost 4 bases, with 13 bases between them. The CDR3 sequence is 16 residues long.

This chain connects TRBV28 to TRBJ1-4; tentatively, D is TRBD1 (5 bases). V lost 7 bases, J lost 3 bases, and 12 bases lay in between. From germline, CDR1 is MDHEN and CDR2 SYDVKM. The CDR3 is 14 residues long. CDR3 DNA: TGTGCCAGCACCGCCGAAGGGGCTAATGAAAAACTGTTTTTT. This codes for CASTAEGANEKLFF.

This chain joins TRBV6-1 and TRBJ1-2; D unresolved. The V and J ends lost 1 base and 2 bases respectively, with 5 bases between them. The CDR3 covers 13 residues. CDR1 and CDR2 (germline): MNHNS, SASEGT. The DNA for the CDR3 is TGTGCCAGCAGTGAAGTCGGGAACTATGGCTACACCTTC. Translated: CASSEVGNYGYTF.

The chain links TRBV11-2 to TRBJ2-7, with 11 bases fitting TRBD2. The CDR3 runs 15 residues. In germline, CDR1 is SGHAT, CDR2 FQNNGV. With 5 bases clipped from V and 7 bases from J, the junction kept 10 bases outside the gene matches. The CDR3 region has the DNA TGTGCCAGCAGCGATGGACTAGCGGGCCTATCGGAGCAGTACTTC. Translating gives CASSDGLAGLSEQYF.

This chain connects TRBV29-1 to TRBJ1-2; 7 bases align to TRBD1. V gave up 1 base and J gave up 4 bases; unmatched junction bases: 6. The CDR3 spans 14 residues. Germline V gene sequence: CDR1 SQVTM, CDR2 ANQGSEA. CDR3: CSVEGAGGSYGYTF. The DNA of the CDR3 is TGCAGCGTTGAAGGGGCAGGGGGTAGCTATGGCTACACCTTC.

The chain joins TRBV21-1 to TRBJ2-7; TRBD2 is the table's D call, not checked against the DNA. TRBV21-1 is a listed pseudogene. The CDR3 is 16 residues long. CDR3 nucleotide sequence: TGTGCCAGCAGCAAATGGACTAGCGGGAAATTATACGAGCAGTACTTC. It codes for CASSKWTSGKLYEQYF.

V usage is TRBV19 and J usage is TRBJ1-6; no reliable D call. CDR1 and CDR2 from the germline V gene are LNHDA and SQIVND (reference sequence). The CDR3 sequence is 17 residues long. V was pared by 7 bases and J by 0 bases, with 16 bases between. CDR3 in DNA: TGTGCCAGTAAAGGAACGGCCGCTAGCTCCTATAATTCACCCCTCCACTTT. This codes for CASKGTAASSYNSPLHF.

This chain uses TRBV5-1 with TRBJ1-3; D is uncertain. V lost 4 bases to trimming and J lost 0 bases, with 14 bases between them. The CDR3 runs 16 residues. Germline V gene lookup returns CDR1 SGHRS and CDR2 YFSETQ. The CDR3 region has the DNA TGCGCCAGCAGCCTCTCGACGGGGAGCTCTGGAAACACCATATATTTT. Amino acid sequence: CASSLSTGSSGNTIYF.

The rearrangement uses TRBV11-2 and TRBJ2-1, with 7 bases aligning to TRBD1. Germline CDR1 is SGHAT and CDR2 is FQNNGV. V trimming: 5 bases; J trimming: 1 base; junction bases outside the gene matches: 5. The CDR3 is 15 residues long. Written as DNA, the CDR3 is TGTGCCAGCAGCCGCAGGGGGTTGTCCTACAATGAGCAGTTCTTC. It codes for CASSRRGLSYNEQFF. The complete variable domain, with remaining parts taken from reference TRBV11-2 and TRBJ2-1, reads EAGVAQSPRYKIIEKRQSVAFWCNPISGHATLYWYQQILGQGPKLLIQFQNNGVVDDSQLPKDRFSAERLKGVDSTLKIQPAKLEDSAVYLCASSRRGLSYNEQFFGPGTRLTVL.

The rearrangement joins TRBV19 to TRBJ1-4; a possible D gene is TRBD1 (5 bases). The germline V gene encodes CDR1 LNHDA and CDR2 SQIVND (reference sequence). Trimming shortened V by 0 bases and J by 5 bases, and 13 bases separated the two germline ends. The CDR3 is 16 amino acids. CDR3 bases: TGTGCCAGTAGTATAGATATTGCCAGGGCAAATGAAAAACTGTTTTTT. Translation gives CASSIDIARANEKLFF. Full variable domain (outside the CDR3, taken from reference TRBV19 and TRBJ1-4): DGGITQSPKYLFRKEGQNVTLSCEQNLNHDAMYWYRQDPGQGLRLIYYSQIVNDFQKGDIAEGYSVSREKKESFPLTVTSAQKNPTAFYLCASSIDIARANEKLFFGSGTQLSVL.

The gene calls are TRBV6-5 and TRBJ1-6; 7 bases line up with TRBD1. Germline CDR1 and CDR2: MNHEY and SVGAGI. V lost 9 bases and J lost 6; bases outside the gene matches: 5. The length of the CDR3 is 13 residues. Here the CDR3 DNA reads TGTGCCAGTGGGACAGATCCTAATTCACCCCTCCACTTT. Its protein is CASGTDPNSPLHF.

The V gene is TRBV7-2, the J gene TRBJ1-2; D may be TRBD1 (5 bases). V lost 2 bases to trimming and J lost 3 bases, with 10 bases between them. The CDR3 loop spans 14 amino acids. Germline V gene data show CDR1 as SGHTA and CDR2 as FQGNSA. CDR3 sequence: CASSLSGGDYGYTF. The CDR3 nucleotides read TGTGCCAGCAGCTTATCGGGGGGAGACTATGGCTACACCTTC.

Comment on this clone: Other DNA sequences in the sample encode the same CDR3. The chain combines TRBV3-1 (or the pseudogene TRBV3-2) with TRBJ1-3; D is uncertain. Germline V lookup: CDR1 LGHDT, CDR2 YNNKEL (reference sequence). The CDR3 length is 14 residues. The V and J ends lost 1 base and 0 bases respectively, with 4 bases between them. The DNA for the CDR3 is TGTGCCAGCAGCCAAGGGGCCTCTGGAAACACCATATATTTT. It encodes CASSQGASGNTIYF.

This clone was detected once. The rearrangement links TRBV7-8 to TRBJ1-6; D might be TRBD1 (5 bases). The germline V and J ends were trimmed by 1 base and 9 bases, with 10 bases remaining between them. The CDR3 has 14 residues. Germline CDR1 is SGHVS and CDR2 is FQNEAQ. The CDR3 region is CASSLERGGSPLHF. CDR3 sequence (DNA): TGTGCCAGCAGCTTAGAGCGGGGCGGTTCACCCCTCCACTTT.